The T cell receptor (beta chain) described here comes from a study of CD8 T cells in ankylosing spondylitis. Broader study findings: Clones tied to disease were said to be significantly enriched in matched ankylosing spondylitis synovial fluid. Reports of some motif variants in reactive arthritis synovial fluid and blood predate this one. A TCR beta motif of roughly 8 highly homologous variants seemed to mark ankylosing spondylitis blood.

Quantitative 5'-RACE with molecular barcodes generated TCR beta libraries. TCRdb reprocessed the 5' RACE reads via MiXCR and lists one record per CDR3 protein. The sample includes approximately 350,000 distinct CDR3 sequences, about 15% of them seen just once. V lost 0 bases, J lost 6 bases, and 16 bases lay in between. CDR1 is SGDLS, CDR2 YYNGEE, per germline. This CDR3 is built from 16 residues. This clonotype was observed a few times. Its antigen remains unidentified. This chain connects TRBV9 to TRBJ2-1; TRBD1 or TRBD2 may be the D gene (5 bases each). Specimen: blood, either unsorted or a sorted T cell fraction (not recorded which). This sequence was found in a male donor with ankylosing spondylitis or in good health (not recorded which). The CDR3 nucleotides are TGTGCCAGCAGCGTAGACCCCCGGGGCCCATCCAATGAGCAGTTCTTC. Protein: CASSVDPRGPSNEQFF.